These 16 T cell receptor beta chains were all obtained from the same sample, sequenced in a study of blood T cell repertoires in COVID-19. The protocol was immunoSEQ multiplex PCR, while the TCRdb copy is restricted to in-frame clones and leaves out a portion. The profile shows about 200,000 clones, 82% of them singletons. Sequenced: PBMCs or T cells enriched from blood (not recorded which). These receptors came from a woman in her fifties or sixties with acute COVID-19.

The chain has TRBV2 and TRBJ2-3, with TRBD2 identical over 11 bases. CDR3 length equals 14 residues. V shed 8 bases, J shed 2 bases, and the junction held 3 bases outside the gene matches. Per the germline V gene, CDR1 is SNHLY and CDR2 is FYNNEI. The CDR3 reads CASLAGGPTDTQYF. For the CDR3, the DNA is TGTGCCAGCCTAGCGGGAGGACCCACAGATACGCAGTATTTT.

The chain joins TRBV18 to TRBJ2-4; D possibly corresponds to TRBD2 (6 bases). Germline assignment: CDR1 KGHSH and CDR2 LQKENI. V lost 3 bases to trimming and J lost 9 bases, with 15 bases between them. The CDR3 extends over 14 amino acids. The CDR3 loop reads CASSPPEGSSIQYF. CDR3 nucleotides: TGTGCCAGCTCACCCCCGGAGGGCAGCAGCATTCAGTACTTC.

The CDR3 spells CSVDLGAPEQFF. The CDR3 DNA reads as TGCAGCGTTGATTTGGGGGCCCCTGAGCAGTTCTTC. The chain joins TRBV29-1 to TRBJ2-1; possibly TRBD1 for D (6 bases). The germline gives CDR1 SQVTM, CDR2 ANQGSEA. Deletions cut 3 bases from V and 9 bases from J, with 12 bases between. CDR3 length equals 12 residues.

The chain combines TRBV7-2 with TRBJ1-2; TRBD1 might be the D (6 bases). The CDR3 covers 15 residues. The V gene's germline CDR1 is SGHTA and CDR2 FQGNSA. Trimming cost V 7 bases and J 6 bases, with 21 bases left between them. CDR3 DNA sequence: TGTGCCAGCATCGTAGGCAGGGGCCATAGTCATGGCTACACCTTC. This encodes CASIVGRGHSHGYTF.

The gene calls are TRBV7-6 and TRBJ1-1; a weak D match, TRBD1 (5 bases). Trimming removed 5 bases at V and 1 base at J, with 14 bases between. Germline CDR1 is SGHVS and CDR2 is FNYEAQ. CDR3 length: 15 amino acids. The CDR3 DNA reads TGTGCCAGCAGCCCCCTCGGGGGTGGGAACACTGAAGCTTTCTTT. It yields the protein CASSPLGGGNTEAFF.

The rearrangement uses TRBV12-3 or TRBV12-4 and TRBJ2-7; a weak D match, TRBD1 (5 bases). The CDR3 length is 13 residues. The V gene lost 1 base and the J gene lost 2 bases, with 6 bases spanning the gap. DNA for the CDR3: TGTGCCAGCAGTTTAGGCAGGGCCTACGAGCAGTACGTC. This codes for CASSLGRAYEQYV.

The genes are TRBV7-6 and TRBJ2-3, with TRBD2 matching over 7 bases. Per the germline V gene, CDR1 is SGHVS and CDR2 is FNYEAQ. V gave up 5 bases and J gave up 5 bases; unmatched junction bases: 13. This CDR3 has 16 amino acids. The CDR3 loop is CASSTKGFSGGDTQYF. The CDR3 coding sequence is TGTGCCAGCAGCACAAAGGGGTTTTCGGGAGGAGATACGCAGTATTTT.

This clone was seen a single time. The rearrangement joins TRBV7-9 to TRBJ2-4; no clear D gene. This CDR3 contains 13 residues. Germline assignment: CDR1 SEHNR and CDR2 FQNEAQ (reference sequence). The V and J ends lost 10 bases and 8 bases respectively, with 18 bases between them. The CDR3 sequence: CATLYLSSDIQYF. The CDR3 nucleotides read TGTGCCACCCTCTATTTAAGTTCGGACATTCAGTACTTC.

J is TRBJ1-3 and V is TRBV5-1, with D uncertain. CDR1 and CDR2 from the germline V gene are SGHRS and YFSETQ. Trimming pared 4 bases from V and 1 base from J, leaving 6 bases between. The CDR3 extends over 13 amino acids. Here the CDR3 reads CASSEGSGNTIYF. In DNA, the CDR3 is TGCGCCAGCAGCGAGGGATCTGGAAACACCATATATTTT.

The chain joins TRBV19 to TRBJ2-1; TRBD1 might be the D (5 bases). The germline V gene has CDR1 LNHDA and CDR2 SQIVND (reference sequence). Deletions cut 4 bases from V and 0 bases from J, with 13 bases between. The CDR3 spans 16 residues. In nucleotides, the CDR3 is TGTGCCAGTAGTACAGGTTCAGGGAACTCCTACAATGAGCAGTTCTTC. Translation: CASSTGSGNSYNEQFF.

This clone was counted once. The V gene is TRBV29-1, the J gene TRBJ2-7, with 7 bases identical to TRBD2. In germline, CDR1 is SQVTM, CDR2 ANQGSEA. The CDR3 is made up of 15 amino acids. The V gene end was trimmed by 7 bases and the J gene end by 3 bases; junction bases not matched to a gene: 15. The CDR3 is CSAKSNAGVLYEQYF. In DNA form, the CDR3 reads TGCAGCGCCAAATCAAATGCGGGAGTTCTCTACGAGCAGTACTTC.

J is TRBJ2-3 and V is TRBV2; D is ambiguous. The length of the CDR3 is 15 residues. Germline V gene lookup returns CDR1 SNHLY and CDR2 FYNNEI. The V end was cut by 7 bases, the J end by 3 bases, with 17 bases between. The CDR3 DNA reads TGTGCCAGCAAAGGAATCGGATTGCGGACAGATACGCAGTATTTT. It translates to CASKGIGLRTDTQYF.

V and J are TRBV19 and TRBJ1-2, with 8 bases fitting TRBD1. V was clipped by 4 bases and J by 2 bases; unmatched bases: 6. Germline V lookup: CDR1 LNHDA, CDR2 SQIVND (reference sequence). This CDR3 spans 15 amino acids. The CDR3 DNA sequence: TGTGCCAGTAGTAGAACGACAGGGGTGAACTATGGCTACACCTTC. This codes for CASSRTTGVNYGYTF.

V is TRBV19 and J is TRBJ2-7, with 8 bases that match TRBD2. The V gene end was trimmed by 5 bases and the J gene end by 3 bases; junction bases not matched to a gene: 3. The CDR3 extends over 13 amino acids. CDR1 is LNHDA and CDR2 is SQIVND in the germline V gene (reference sequence). The CDR3 bases are TGTGCCAGTAGTCCGGGGGGGGGCTACGAGCAGTACGTC. As protein: CASSPGGGYEQYV.

This sequence joins TRBV25-1 and TRBJ2-7; 9 nucleotides agree with TRBD1. This CDR3 comprises 16 residues. The germline V gene has CDR1 MGHDK and CDR2 SYGVNS. Trimming took 1 base from V and 3 from J; bases not matched to a gene: 7. The CDR3 DNA reads as TGTGCCAGCAGTGAATCACCCGGGACAGGGAGCTACGAGCAGTACTTC. This gives the protein CASSESPGTGSYEQYF.

The chain links TRBV23-1 to TRBJ1-2; D uncertain. TRBV23-1 is assigned to the ORF class and has an uncertain function. Trimming shortened V by 9 bases and J by 7 bases, and 15 bases separated the two germline ends. This CDR3 spans 12 amino acids. As DNA, the CDR3 is TGCGCCAGAGCCGGGAAGCCCGTTGGCTACACCTTC. Translating it yields CARAGKPVGYTF.